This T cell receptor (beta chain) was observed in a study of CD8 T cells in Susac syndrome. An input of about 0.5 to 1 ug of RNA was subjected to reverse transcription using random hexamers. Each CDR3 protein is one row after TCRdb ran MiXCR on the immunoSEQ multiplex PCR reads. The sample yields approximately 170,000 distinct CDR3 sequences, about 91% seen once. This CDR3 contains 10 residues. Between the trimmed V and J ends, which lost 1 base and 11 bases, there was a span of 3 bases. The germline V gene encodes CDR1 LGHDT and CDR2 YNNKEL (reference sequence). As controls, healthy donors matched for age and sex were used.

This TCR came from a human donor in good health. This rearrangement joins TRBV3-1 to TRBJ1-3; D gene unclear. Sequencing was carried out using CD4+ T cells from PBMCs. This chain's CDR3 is CASSQGSIYF. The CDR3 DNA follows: TGTGCCAGCAGCCAAGGCTCCATATATTTT.